The clone carrying this T cell receptor beta chain has a single count. Its cognate antigen is unknown. The data stem from a study of shared clonotypes between healthy human individuals. Points from the study as a whole: Tissues were not sampled, only blood, and their repertoires likely differ. The donor pool, a small one, limited the genetic and exposure-history diversity represented.

Deep was the level at which the assay was run. TCRdb's table, derived via immunoSEQ multiplex PCR, lists solely in-frame clones and lacks some. The sample contains about 560,000 clones, roughly four fifths of which appear only once. The receptor comes from a woman aged 40-49 years in good health. Some clones in this sample may be carry-over from other donors' samples. The sequencing sample was made of PBMCs.

For the CDR3, the DNA is TGTGCCAGCAGCCCACCCGCTGGGGCAGGGGAGACCCAGTACTTC. The encoded protein is CASSPPAGAGETQYF. The V call is TRBV11-2, the J call TRBJ2-5, with D perhaps TRBD1 (5 bases). The CDR3 length is 15 residues. Germline CDR1 and CDR2: SGHAT and FQNNGV. Trimming removed 5 bases from V and 5 bases from J, with 18 bases in between.